The T cell receptor (beta chain) described here comes from a study of blood T cells in healthy people across ages. Across the study: For every two T cells, template switching captured about one barcoded beta molecule.

A second roughly 6 to 11 cycle PCR used barcoded and J-beta primers. A template-switch adaptor that had 12 random nucleotides put a tag on each cDNA molecule. Each CDR3 protein gets one entry after TCRdb re-called the 5' RACE reads with MiXCR. Counted here are 850,000 to 1,000,000 distinct CDR3 sequences, around 48% occurring once; the ten biggest clones make up 13%. Per sample, no less than 5 micrograms of total RNA were extracted. Per the germline V gene, CDR1 is DFQATT and CDR2 is SNEGSKA (reference sequence). V dropped 4 bases and J dropped 1 base, with 25 bases sitting between them. CDR3 length equals 18 residues.

The sequence was obtained from a man aged 25-45 years in good health. The sequenced sample consisted of blood. The rearrangement uses TRBV20-1 and TRBJ2-5, with D perhaps matching TRBD1 or TRBD2 (5 bases each). CDR3 coding DNA: TGCAGTGCTAATTCTCCACCGGGCCAAAAAGGGACCCAAGAGACCCAGTACTTC. Its translation is CSANSPPGQKGTQETQYF.